The 11 T cell receptor beta chains below all came from one sample that was sequenced in a study of naive and memory T cell subsets. The antigens for these receptors are not known. The study's findings and limits: Possibly reflecting memory cells re-expressing CD45RA, a few larger clonotypes occurred in naive repertoires, especially CD8.

An equimolar mix of two oligonucleotides served as the beta constant-region primer for TRBC1 and TRBC2. Nested alpha and beta constant-region primers with the SP2 primer drove four PCR rounds on ligated cDNA. TCRdb recomputed calls from the UMI-ligation and nested PCR reads with MiXCR, one row per CDR3 protein. In the table there are over 100,000 distinct CDR3 sequences, more than 12% of which are singletons. The sequenced material came from naive CD8+ T cells from blood. The receptors derive from a human donor in good health.

This clonotype showed up just a few times. The chain uses TRBV6-1 and TRBJ2-1; 13 bases map to TRBD2. Unmatched junction bases numbered 8, after V lost 4 bases and J lost 8 bases. This CDR3 has 16 amino acids. Germline CDR1 is MNHNS and CDR2 is SASEGT. CDR3 nucleotides: TGTGCCAGCAGTGGGGGACTAGCGGGGCCCATGGATGAGCAGTTCTTC. It is translated as CASSGGLAGPMDEQFF.

This clonotype came up a few times. The V call is TRBV6-5, the J call TRBJ1-2; the match to TRBD1 covers 8 bases. CDR3 length: 13 amino acids. Per germline, CDR1 MNHEY and CDR2 SVGAGI. V gave up 2 bases and J gave up 8 bases; unmatched junction bases: 4. The CDR3 here is CASSYTTGEGYTF. The CDR3 DNA is TGTGCCAGCAGTTACACGACAGGGGAAGGCTACACCTTC.

The chain combines TRBV7-9 with TRBJ2-1, with a tentative D call TRBD2 (6 bases). Looked up from germline, CDR1 is SEHNR and CDR2 is FQNEAQ (reference sequence). This CDR3 region has 11 residues. V lost 11 bases to trimming and J lost 7 bases, with 12 bases between them. In DNA, the CDR3 is TGTGCCGTCGAGCGGGCGAATGAGCAGTTCTTC. As protein: CAVERANEQFF. The full variable domain, with the rest looked up from reference TRBV7-9 and TRBJ2-1, is DTGVSQNPRHKITKRGQNVTFRCDPISEHNRLYWYRQTLGQGPEFLTYFQNEAQLEKSRLLSDRFSAERPKGSFSTLEIQRTEQGDSAMYLCAVERANEQFFGPGTRLTVL.

The V and J genes are TRBV5-6 and TRBJ2-3, with D possibly TRBD2 on 6 matching bases. CDR1 is SGHDT and CDR2 is YYEEEE in the germline V gene. Deletions cut 0 bases from V and 5 bases from J, with 13 bases between. CDR3 length: 15 amino acids. CDR3 nucleotide sequence: TGTGCCAGCAGCTTGGGGGAGGTGAATAGAGATACGCAGTATTTT. It translates to CASSLGEVNRDTQYF.

This clonotype was picked up a small number of times. The rearrangement uses TRBV29-1 and TRBJ1-1; D gene ambiguous. V was shortened by 3 bases and J by 0 bases, with 11 bases between the two germline ends. The germline gives CDR1 SQVTM, CDR2 ANQGSEA. This CDR3 is 14 amino acids long. The CDR3 here is CSVDSGVMNTEAFF. CDR3 DNA: TGCAGCGTTGATTCAGGTGTCATGAACACTGAAGCTTTCTTT. Full variable domain (rest looked up from reference TRBV29-1 and TRBJ1-1): SAVISQKPSRDICQRGTSLTIQCQVDSQVTMMFWYRQQPGQSLTLIATANQGSEATYESGFVIDKFPISRPNLTFSTLTVSNMSPEDSSIYLCSVDSGVMNTEAFFGQGTRLTVV.

The CDR3 DNA is TGTGCCAGCAGCCGCTCTGGAGGAAACACCATATATTTT. Protein sequence: CASSRSGGNTIYF. The chain carries TRBV9 and TRBJ1-3; D not resolved. V was clipped by 4 bases and J by 4 bases, with 9 bases between them. The length of the CDR3 is 13 residues. Germline loops: CDR1 SGDLS, CDR2 YYNGEE.

The chain is built from TRBV10-3 and TRBJ2-3; 8 nucleotides line up with TRBD1. V trimming: 10 bases; J trimming: 5 bases; junction bases outside the gene matches: 14. CDR1 ENHRY and CDR2 SYGVKD come from the germline V gene. The CDR3 spans 15 residues. CDR3 nucleotides: TGTGCCACGAGGACAGGGACGAATAGAGGAGATACGCAGTATTTT. Amino acids: CATRTGTNRGDTQYF.

This clonotype has a handful of counts. The J gene is TRBJ2-1, the V gene TRBV7-9, with 11 bases matching TRBD2. The length of the CDR3 is 19 residues. With V trimmed by 1 base and J by 1 base, 9 bases remained unmatched. CDR1 is SEHNR, CDR2 FQNEAQ, per germline (reference sequence). The CDR3 DNA reads TGTGCCAGCAGCTTAGGGGTGGTGGGACTAGCGGTTTCCTACAATGAGCAGTTCTTC. It codes for CASSLGVVGLAVSYNEQFF. Based on the CDR3 plus reference TRBV7-9 and TRBJ2-1, the full variable domain is DTGVSQNPRHKITKRGQNVTFRCDPISEHNRLYWYRQTLGQGPEFLTYFQNEAQLEKSRLLSDRFSAERPKGSFSTLEIQRTEQGDSAMYLCASSLGVVGLAVSYNEQFFGPGTRLTVL.

The V call is TRBV4-1, the J call TRBJ1-4, with TRBD1 matching 9 bases. Per the germline V gene, CDR1 is MGHRA and CDR2 is YSYEKL. CDR3 length: 15 amino acids. The ends lost 2 bases at V and 8 bases at J; junction bases unmatched: 6. This CDR3 reads CASSQWDREAEKLFF. The CDR3 nucleotides read TGCGCCAGCAGCCAATGGGACAGGGAGGCGGAAAAACTGTTTTTT.

The rearrangement uses TRBV28 and TRBJ2-5, with 8 bases lining up with TRBD2. The V gene's germline CDR1 is MDHEN and CDR2 SYDVKM. V dropped 1 base and J dropped 3; count of bases not matched to a gene: 1. The length of the CDR3 is 14 residues. The CDR3 region is CASSLFGREETQYF. The CDR3 region has the DNA TGTGCCAGCAGTTTATTCGGGAGGGAAGAGACCCAGTACTTC. The full variable domain, rest sourced from reference TRBV28 and TRBJ2-5, is DVKVTQSSRYLVKRTGEKVFLECVQDMDHENMFWYRQDPGLGLRLIYFSYDVKMKEKGDIPEGYSVSREKKERFSLILESASTNQTSMYLCASSLFGREETQYFGPGTRLLVL.

This clonotype has more than one count but fewer than ten. V usage is TRBV23-1 and J usage is TRBJ2-1; 7 bases line up with TRBD2. TRBV23-1 counts as an open reading frame of uncertain function. V lost 6 bases, J lost 0 bases, and 8 bases stayed unmatched. The CDR3 runs to 16 residues. The CDR3 nucleotides are TGCGCCAGCAGCCACTGGGGGGGGGGCTCCTACAATGAGCAGTTCTTC. Protein: CASSHWGGGSYNEQFF.